The following is a T cell receptor (beta chain) sequence with its context. The data are from a study of blood T cell repertoires in COVID-19. Study details: Spain, Italy and the United States supplied samples that represented acute and convalescent COVID-19. In each case, the material was cDNA or gDNA derived from T cells, B-cell-depleted T cells, or PBMCs.

In the original processing: Researchers report that nucleated cell counts were estimated from reference gene primer amplification. Clones were read by immunoSEQ multiplex PCR, and TCRdb kept only the in-frame ones, dropping some. D and trimming were read from the DNA, whereas the V and J calls and clone size are those reported in that table. The sample includes roughly 280,000 clones, around nine tenths of them seen just once. The CDR3 extends over 14 amino acids. Germline loops: CDR1 LNHDA, CDR2 SQIVND (reference sequence). With 3 bases clipped from V and 4 bases from J, the junction kept 5 bases outside the gene matches.

The sequenced material came from peripheral blood. V is TRBV19 and J is TRBJ1-1; 7 bases are shared with TRBD1. The receptor comes from a middle-aged man with active or convalescent COVID-19. This CDR3 reads CASSIWGTATEAFF. Here the CDR3 DNA reads TGTGCCAGTAGTATTTGGGGGACAGCCACTGAAGCTTTCTTT.